Shown below are 17 T cell receptor beta chains from a single sample sequenced in a study of shared clonotypes between healthy human individuals. Naive CD8 cells comprised CD45RO-negative, CCR7-positively selected cells, excluding terminally differentiated effector memory CD45RA+ cells. The repertoire was sequenced with immunoSEQ multiplex PCR; TCRdb's copy has only in-frame clones and lacks some. The data show over 2,000,000 clones, about 94% seen once. Sequenced material: naive CD8+ T cells from PBMCs. The receptor source for this set is a man aged 18 to 30 in good health. Some clones in this sample may be carry-over from other donors' samples.

CDR3 residues: CASSLGGIEEQYF. CDR3 bases: TGTGCCAGCAGTTTAGGAGGGATAGAGGAGCAGTACTTC. The chain joins TRBV27 to TRBJ2-7; possibly TRBD2 for D (6 bases). CDR3 length: 13 residues. Trimming left V 2 bases short and J 7 bases short, with 12 bases between. CDR1 is MNHEY, CDR2 SMNVEV, per germline (reference sequence).

V usage is TRBV7-9 and J usage is TRBJ2-3, with 10 positions matching TRBD1. Germline assignment: CDR1 SEHNR and CDR2 FQNEAQ (reference sequence). The CDR3 contains 15 residues. Trimming removed 6 bases from V and 4 bases from J; junction bases left unmatched: 7. The CDR3 is CASRNGQGVPDTQYF. DNA of the CDR3: TGTGCCAGCAGAAATGGACAGGGGGTCCCAGATACGCAGTATTTT.

V gene TRBV30 combines with J gene TRBJ1-5; 7 positions agree with TRBD1. The germline gives CDR1 GTSNPN, CDR2 SVGIG (reference sequence). This CDR3 has 14 residues. The V and J ends lost 3 bases and 0 bases, in that order; junction bases with no gene match: 2. CDR3 nucleotides: TGTGCCTGGAGGGGGACAGATAGCAATCAGCCCCAGCATTTT. The encoded protein is CAWRGTDSNQPQHF.

The sample holds one count of this clone. The rearrangement joins TRBV13 to TRBJ2-1; D is uncertain. Germline V CDR1 and CDR2: PRHDT, FYEKMQ (reference sequence). This CDR3 region has 13 residues. Trimming removed 2 bases from V and 5 bases from J, with 7 bases in between. In DNA form, the CDR3 reads TGTGCCAGCAGCTTAAAGGGTCACAATGAGCAGTTCTTC. The encoded protein is CASSLKGHNEQFF.

Comment on this clone: The junction does not match germline at one end; this may be a read error. The chain is built from TRBV5-5 and TRBJ2-5; D might be TRBD2 (5 bases). CDR3 size: 14 residues. Germline V lookup: CDR1 SGHKS, CDR2 YYEKEE (reference sequence). CDR3 DNA sequence: TGTACCAGCAGCTTTACGAGGGACCAAGAGACCCAGTACTTC. It codes for CTSSFTRDQETQYF.

The chain couples TRBV13 to TRBJ1-1; unclear D gene. Germline CDR1 reads PRHDT; CDR2 reads FYEKMQ (reference sequence). V lost 0 bases and J lost 5, with 13 bases in between. The CDR3 spans 15 residues. This CDR3 reads CASSLGRGGGTEAFF. The DNA of the CDR3 is TGTGCCAGCAGCTTAGGCCGGGGTGGAGGGACTGAAGCTTTCTTT.

V usage is TRBV2 and J usage is TRBJ2-1, with TRBD2 matching over 8 bases. The CDR3 is 13 amino acids. Germline trimming cut 9 bases from V and 15 bases from J; bases unmatched to any gene: 16. CDR1 is SNHLY and CDR2 is FYNNEI in the germline V gene. The chain's CDR3 is CASLSGRAEFPFF. As DNA, the CDR3 is TGTGCCAGTCTTTCCGGGAGGGCCGAGTTCCCGTTCTTC.

This clone was seen just once. The chain recombines TRBV5-1 with TRBJ1-1, with a weak D call TRBD1 (5 bases). Deletions cut 0 bases from V and 0 bases from J, with 15 bases between. The length of the CDR3 is 17 residues. CDR1 is SGHRS and CDR2 is YFSETQ in the germline V gene. CDR3 sequence (DNA): TGCGCCAGCAGCTTGGCCGGCGGAGGGGTCCTGAACACTGAAGCTTTCTTT. This gives the protein CASSLAGGGVLNTEAFF.

The table lists this clone with a count of one. The gene calls are TRBV19 and TRBJ1-5, with D uncertain. The germline V gene has CDR1 LNHDA and CDR2 SQIVND (reference sequence). The CDR3 loop spans 16 amino acids. V was trimmed by 3 bases and J by 3 bases, leaving 15 bases between them. Written as DNA, the CDR3 is TGTGCCAGTAGTATGGCCTTGGAAGGGTTCAATCAGCCCCAGCATTTT. Its translation is CASSMALEGFNQPQHF.

The rearrangement links TRBV12-5 to TRBJ2-1, with 10 bases aligning to TRBD1. The germline CDR1 and CDR2 sequences are LGHNT and FRNRAP. The CDR3 length is 15 residues. The ends lost 6 bases at V and 8 bases at J; junction bases unmatched: 10. CDR3 region: CASGPSGQGYDEQFF. CDR3 DNA sequence: TGTGCTAGTGGCCCGTCGGGACAGGGGTACGATGAGCAGTTCTTC.

The rearrangement joins TRBV28 to TRBJ2-7, with 12 bases aligning to TRBD1. Germline V gene sequence: CDR1 MDHEN, CDR2 SYDVKM. The junction had 4 bases not matched to a gene; V was cut back by 3 bases and J by 4 bases. The CDR3 contains 15 residues. CDR3 DNA: TGTGCCAGCAGTTTGGGACAGGGGGCGAGGTACGAGCAGTACTTC. Protein: CASSLGQGARYEQYF.

The chain joins TRBV29-1 to TRBJ1-2, with 9 nucleotides matching TRBD1. In germline, CDR1 is SQVTM, CDR2 ANQGSEA. Losses at the gene ends were 5 bases for V and 4 bases for J; bases not matched to a gene: 11. The CDR3 totals 15 residues. Written as DNA, the CDR3 is TGCAGCGTTCTGGCCGGGACAGGGTATAGCTATGGCTACACCTTC. The encoded protein is CSVLAGTGYSYGYTF.

The rearrangement joins TRBV5-8 to TRBJ2-7; D remains unclear. CDR1 is SGHTS, CDR2 YDEGEE, per germline. The CDR3 has 13 amino acids. Trimming took off 4 bases at V and 6 bases at J, with 14 bases between the two ends. The CDR3 DNA reads as TGTGCCAGCAGCCTACTAATAGCCTCCGAGCAGTACTTC. Amino acids: CASSLLIASEQYF.

The chain recombines TRBV6-5 with TRBJ2-3; 8 bases fit TRBD1. J gave up 4 bases and V 4 bases, and 4 bases lay outside the gene matches. This CDR3 is built from 14 residues. Per germline, CDR1 MNHEY and CDR2 SVGAGI. The CDR3 spells CASSFGQGSDTQYF. For the CDR3, the DNA is TGTGCCAGCAGTTTTGGACAGGGTTCAGATACGCAGTATTTT.

The V and J genes are TRBV6-1 and TRBJ2-5; D call uncertain. The DNA end favors TRBJ2-7, so the J call may be wrong. CDR3 length: 14 amino acids. CDR1 MNHNS and CDR2 SASEGT come from the germline V gene. The CDR3 nucleotides are TGTGCCAGCAGTGAAGTCGGCAGAAGTTACGAGCAGTACTTC. Protein sequence: CASSEVGRSYEQYF.

The chain uses TRBV6-6 and TRBJ2-7, with D unresolved. The CDR3 spans 12 residues. Germline-derived CDR1 and CDR2 are MNHNY and SVGAGI (reference sequence). V shed 2 bases and J shed 3 bases, with 5 bases lying between them. Written as DNA, the CDR3 is TGTGCCAGCAGTTACGACCGCTACGAGCAGTACTTC. Translated: CASSYDRYEQYF.

Comments on this clone: This sample also contains other DNA sequences that code for the same CDR3. The rearrangement links TRBV7-9 to TRBJ2-7; 7 nucleotides align to TRBD1. The CDR3 length is 14 residues. The V and J ends lost 4 bases and 4 bases, in that order; junction bases with no gene match: 7. CDR1 SEHNR and CDR2 FQNEAQ come from the germline V gene (reference sequence). The CDR3 region has the DNA TGTGCCAGCAGCTCCTCAAGGGGGCGGTACGAGCAGTACTTC. Its protein product is CASSSSRGRYEQYF.